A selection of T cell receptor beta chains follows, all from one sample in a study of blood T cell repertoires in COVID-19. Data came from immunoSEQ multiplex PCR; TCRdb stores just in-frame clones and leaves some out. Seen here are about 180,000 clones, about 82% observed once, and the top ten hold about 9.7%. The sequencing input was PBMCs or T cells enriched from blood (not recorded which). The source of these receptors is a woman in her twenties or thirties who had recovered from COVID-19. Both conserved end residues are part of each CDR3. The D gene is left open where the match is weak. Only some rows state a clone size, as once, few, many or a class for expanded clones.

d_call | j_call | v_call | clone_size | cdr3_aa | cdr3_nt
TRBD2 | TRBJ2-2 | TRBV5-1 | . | CASSSTSGSTGELFF | TGCGCCAGCAGCTCGACTAGCGGGAGCACCGGGGAGCTGTTTTTT
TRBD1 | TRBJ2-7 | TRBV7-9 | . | CASSPRDSFFYEQYF | TGTGCCAGCAGCCCCCGGGACAGTTTTTTCTACGAGCAGTACTTC
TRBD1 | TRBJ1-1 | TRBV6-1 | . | CASSATGVTEAFF | TGTGCCAGCAGTGCGACAGGGGTTACTGAAGCTTTCTTT
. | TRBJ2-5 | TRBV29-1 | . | CSVAGQGGFSETQYF | TGCAGCGTTGCCGGGCAGGGGGGTTTTTCAGAGACCCAGTACTTC
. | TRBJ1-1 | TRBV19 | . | CASSFPTSNTEAFF | TGTGCCAGTAGCTTCCCTACCTCGAACACTGAAGCTTTCTTT
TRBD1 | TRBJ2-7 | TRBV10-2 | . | CASSGSYKDTGDEQYF | TGCGCCAGCAGTGGATCTTATAAGGACACAGGGGACGAGCAGTACTTC
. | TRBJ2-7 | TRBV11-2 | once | CASSLGNSGYEQYF | TGTGCCAGCAGCTTAGGGAATTCAGGCTACGAGCAGTACTTC
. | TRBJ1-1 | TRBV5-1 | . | CASSLQGSNTEAFF | TGCGCCAGCAGCTTGCAGGGTTCGAACACTGAAGCTTTCTTT
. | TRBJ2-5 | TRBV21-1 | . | CASRRQGGETQYF | TGTGCCAGCAGGAGACAGGGGGGGGAGACCCAGTACTTC
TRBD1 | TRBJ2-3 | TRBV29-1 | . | CSVEERTGGTDTQYF | TGCAGCGTTGAAGAACGGACAGGGGGCACAGATACGCAGTATTTT
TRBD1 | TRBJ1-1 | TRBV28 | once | CASKEGGTGGNTEAFF | TGTGCCAGCAAGGAGGGGGGGACAGGGGGTAACACTGAAGCTTTCTTT
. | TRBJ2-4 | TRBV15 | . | CATSRDQLAGGAKNIQYF | TGTGCCACCAGCAGAGACCAACTAGCAGGAGGAGCCAAAAACATTCAGTACTTC
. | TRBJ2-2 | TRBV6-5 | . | CASILSRNTGELFF | TGTGCCAGCATTTTATCGCGGAACACCGGGGAGCTGTTTTTT
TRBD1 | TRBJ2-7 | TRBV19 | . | CASSRGQFSYEQYF | TGTGCCAGTAGTAGGGGACAGTTCTCCTACGAGCAGTACTTC
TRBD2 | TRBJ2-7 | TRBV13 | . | CASSLSISGLAGVNEQYF | TGTGCCAGCAGCTTAAGTATTTCGGGACTAGCGGGAGTAAACGAGCAGTACTTC
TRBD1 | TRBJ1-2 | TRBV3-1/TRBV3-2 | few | CASSQGTGFGYTF | TGTGCCAGCAGCCAAGGGACAGGGTTTGGCTACACCTTC
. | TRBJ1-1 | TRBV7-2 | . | CASSLYPGVNTEAFF | TGTGCCAGCAGCCTATACCCGGGGGTGAACACTGAAGCTTTCTTT
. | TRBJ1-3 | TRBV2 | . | CASSEALGGSSGNTIYF | TGTGCCAGCAGTGAAGCGCTTGGCGGATCCTCTGGAAACACCATATATTTT
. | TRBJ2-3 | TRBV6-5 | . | CAGTVQGRDTQYF | TGTGCCGGAACCGTACAGGGTAGGGATACGCAGTATTTT
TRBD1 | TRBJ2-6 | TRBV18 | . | CASSQDRTLNVLTF | TGTGCCAGCTCACAGGACAGGACCCTCAACGTCCTGACTTTC
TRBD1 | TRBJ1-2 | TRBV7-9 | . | CASSARDRSGYGYTF | TGTGCCAGCAGCGCCCGGGACAGATCTGGATATGGCTACACCTTC
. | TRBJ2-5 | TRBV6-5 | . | CASGGAGQQETQYF | TGTGCCAGTGGGGGTGCGGGACAGCAAGAGACCCAGTACTTC
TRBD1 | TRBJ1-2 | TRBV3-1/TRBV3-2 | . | CASSQDYLDRSLNYGYTF | TGTGCCAGCAGCCAAGATTATCTGGACAGGAGTCTTAACTATGGCTACACCTTC
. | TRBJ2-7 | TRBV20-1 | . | CSAPEQREQYF | TGCAGTGCCCCTGAGCAGAGGGAGCAGTACTTC
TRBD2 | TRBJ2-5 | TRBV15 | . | CATSIRTSGDLQETQYF | TGTGCCACCAGCATCCGGACTAGCGGAGACTTACAAGAGACCCAGTACTTC
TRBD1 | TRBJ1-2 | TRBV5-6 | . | CASSYPGTGGVYGYTF | TGTGCCAGCAGCTACCCGGGGACAGGGGGCGTCTATGGCTACACCTTC
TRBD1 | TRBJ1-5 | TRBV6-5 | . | CASRPGQNQPQHF | TGTGCCAGCAGGCCGGGACAGAATCAGCCCCAGCATTTT
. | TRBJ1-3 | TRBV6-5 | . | CASLPSSGNTIYF | TGTGCCAGCCTTCCCAGCTCTGGAAACACCATATATTTT
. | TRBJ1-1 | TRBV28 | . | CASSNFRVTGTEAFF | TGTGCCAGCAGCAACTTCAGGGTGACGGGCACTGAAGCTTTCTTT
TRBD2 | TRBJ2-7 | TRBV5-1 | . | CASARGEAGGPHEQYF | TGCGCCAGCGCTCGGGGGGAGGCGGGAGGGCCCCACGAGCAGTACTTC
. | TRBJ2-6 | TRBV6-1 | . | CASSELVGVSGANVLTF | TGTGCCAGCAGTGAGCTCGTGGGAGTTTCAGGGGCCAACGTCCTGACTTTC
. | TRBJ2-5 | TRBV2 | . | CASSGSQRAPSKTQYF | TGTGCCAGCAGTGGATCCCAGCGGGCTCCCTCTAAGACCCAGTACTTC